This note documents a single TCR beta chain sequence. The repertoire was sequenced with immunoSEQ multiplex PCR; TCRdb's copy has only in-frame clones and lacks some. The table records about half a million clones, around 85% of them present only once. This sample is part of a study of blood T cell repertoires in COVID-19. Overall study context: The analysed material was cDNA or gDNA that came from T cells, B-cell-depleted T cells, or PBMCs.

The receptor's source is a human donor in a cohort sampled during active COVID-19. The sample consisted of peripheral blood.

CDR3 sequence: CASIRGTSGYNEQFF. DNA for the CDR3: TGTGCCAGCATCAGGGGAACTAGCGGCTACAATGAGCAGTTCTTC. The V call is TRBV7-6, the J call TRBJ2-1, with 8 bases fitting TRBD2. The CDR3 length is 15 residues. Germline V gives CDR1 SGHVS, CDR2 FNYEAQ. Germline trimming cut 7 bases from V and 3 bases from J; bases unmatched to any gene: 8.